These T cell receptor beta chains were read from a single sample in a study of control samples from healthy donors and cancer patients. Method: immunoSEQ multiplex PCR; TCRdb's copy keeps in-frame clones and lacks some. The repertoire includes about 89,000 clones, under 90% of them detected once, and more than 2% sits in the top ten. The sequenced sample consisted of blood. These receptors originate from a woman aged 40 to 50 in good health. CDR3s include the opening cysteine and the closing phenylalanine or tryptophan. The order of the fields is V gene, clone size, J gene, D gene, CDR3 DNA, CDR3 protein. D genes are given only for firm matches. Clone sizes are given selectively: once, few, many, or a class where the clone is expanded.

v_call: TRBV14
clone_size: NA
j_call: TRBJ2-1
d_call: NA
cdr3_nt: TGTGCCAGCAGCCAATCCGGGGGGCTGGAGGAGCAGTTCTTC
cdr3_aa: CASSQSGGLEEQFF

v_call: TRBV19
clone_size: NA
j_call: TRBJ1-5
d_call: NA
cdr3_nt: TGTGCCAGTAGTTGGGGGAAGTATAGCAATCAGCCCCAGCATTTT
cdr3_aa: CASSWGKYSNQPQHF

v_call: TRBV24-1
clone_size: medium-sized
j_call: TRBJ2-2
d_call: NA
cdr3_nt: TGTGCCACCAGTGATGGGCAGGGGGAGGCCGGGGAGCTGTTTTTT
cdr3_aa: CATSDGQGEAGELFF

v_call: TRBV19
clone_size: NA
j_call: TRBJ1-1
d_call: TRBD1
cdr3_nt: TGTGCCAGTAGTCCCGGGACAGCCAACACTGAAGCTTTCTTT
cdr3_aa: CASSPGTANTEAFF

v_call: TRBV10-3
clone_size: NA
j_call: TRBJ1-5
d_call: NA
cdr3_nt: TGTGCCATCAGTGAAGACAGCTACAATCAGCCCCAGCATTTT
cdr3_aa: CAISEDSYNQPQHF

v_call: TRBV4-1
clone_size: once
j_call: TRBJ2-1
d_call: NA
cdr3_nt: TGCGCCAGCAGCCAAGATGGTGCCTACAATGAGCAGTTCTTC
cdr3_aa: CASSQDGAYNEQFF

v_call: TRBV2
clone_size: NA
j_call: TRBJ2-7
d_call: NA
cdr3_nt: TGTGCCAGCAGTGAAGTGGGCGGCGGCGTTACCTACGAGCAGTACTTC
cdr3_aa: CASSEVGGGVTYEQYF

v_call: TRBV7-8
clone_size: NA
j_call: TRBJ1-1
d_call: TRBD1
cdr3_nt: TGTGCCAGCAGCTTGGGGGGACAGGCGGCCTCTGGAGCTTTCTTT
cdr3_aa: CASSLGGQAASGAFF

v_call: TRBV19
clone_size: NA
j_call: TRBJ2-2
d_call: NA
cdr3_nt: TGTGCCAGTAGTCGCGATGCGGGACGGGGGGAGCTGTTTTTT
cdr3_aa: CASSRDAGRGELFF

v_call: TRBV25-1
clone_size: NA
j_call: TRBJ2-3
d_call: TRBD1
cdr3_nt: TGTGCCAGCAGTGTCAAGGGGGCTAGCACAGATACGCAGTATTTT
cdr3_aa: CASSVKGASTDTQYF

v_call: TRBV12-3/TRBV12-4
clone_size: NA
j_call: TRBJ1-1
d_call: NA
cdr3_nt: TGTGCCAGCAGTTCAACAGGGAACACTGAAGCTTTCTTT
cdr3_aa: CASSSTGNTEAFF

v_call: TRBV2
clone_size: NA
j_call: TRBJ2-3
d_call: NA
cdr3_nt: TGTGCCAGCAGCACCGACGAGGCAGATACGCAGTATTTT
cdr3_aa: CASSTDEADTQYF

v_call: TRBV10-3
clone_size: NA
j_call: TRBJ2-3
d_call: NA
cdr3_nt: TGTGCCATCAGTGAGGTCCAGGGGACAGATACGCAGTATTTT
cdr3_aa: CAISEVQGTDTQYF

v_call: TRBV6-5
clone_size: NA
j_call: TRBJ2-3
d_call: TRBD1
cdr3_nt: TGTGCCAGCAGTTACCCAGGACAGGGCACAGATACGCAGTATTTT
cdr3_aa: CASSYPGQGTDTQYF

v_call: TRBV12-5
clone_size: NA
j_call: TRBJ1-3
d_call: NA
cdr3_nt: TGTGCTAGTGGTTCCGTCGCCCTCTCTGGAAACACCATATATTTT
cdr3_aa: CASGSVALSGNTIYF

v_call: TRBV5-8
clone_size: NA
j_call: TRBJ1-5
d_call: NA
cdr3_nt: TGTGCCAGCAGCCGGGACAGCAATCAGCCCCAGCATTTT
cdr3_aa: CASSRDSNQPQHF

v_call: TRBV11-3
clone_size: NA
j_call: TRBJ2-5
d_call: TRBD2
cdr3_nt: TGTGCCAGCAGCTTAGGACTAGCGGGGGCCCTCCAAGAGACCCAGTACTTC
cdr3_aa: CASSLGLAGALQETQYF

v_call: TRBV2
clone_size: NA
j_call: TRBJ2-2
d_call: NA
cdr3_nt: TGTGCCAGCAAACTGAACACCGGGGAGCTGTTTTTT
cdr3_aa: CASKLNTGELFF

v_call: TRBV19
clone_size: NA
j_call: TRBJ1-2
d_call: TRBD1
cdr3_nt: TGTGCCAGTAGTATAGGGACAGGGGGCGGATCCGGCTACACCTTC
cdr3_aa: CASSIGTGGGSGYTF

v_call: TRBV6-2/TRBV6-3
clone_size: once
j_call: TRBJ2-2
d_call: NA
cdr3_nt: TGTGCCAGCAGTTACTCGTTCATTGGCGGGGAGCTGTTTTTT
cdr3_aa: CASSYSFIGGELFF

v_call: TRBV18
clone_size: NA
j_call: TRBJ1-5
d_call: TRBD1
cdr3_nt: TGTGCCAGCTCACAAAATCCGGGACAGGACAATAGCAATCAGCCCCAGCATTTT
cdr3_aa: CASSQNPGQDNSNQPQHF

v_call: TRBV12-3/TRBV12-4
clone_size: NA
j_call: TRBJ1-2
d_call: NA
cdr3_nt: TGTGCCAGCAGTTTCGCGGGGCTGGGCTACACCTTC
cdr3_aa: CASSFAGLGYTF

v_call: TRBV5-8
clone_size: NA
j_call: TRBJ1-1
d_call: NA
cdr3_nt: TGTGCCAGCAGCCAGACCGGACCCTCAAAGGGGAACACTGAAGCTTTCTTT
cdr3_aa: CASSQTGPSKGNTEAFF

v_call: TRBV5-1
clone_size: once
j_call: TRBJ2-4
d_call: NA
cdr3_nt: TGCGCCAGCAGCCGTAACCAAGAGGTAAACATTCAGTACTTC
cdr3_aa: CASSRNQEVNIQYF

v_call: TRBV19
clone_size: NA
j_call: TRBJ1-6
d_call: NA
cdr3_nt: TGTGCCAGTAGTATCCGATGGGTGAGCTCCTATAATTCACCCCTCCACTTT
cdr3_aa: CASSIRWVSSYNSPLHF

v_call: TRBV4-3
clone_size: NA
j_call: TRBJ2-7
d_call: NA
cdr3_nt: TGCGCCAGCAGCCAAGGGGCCCCGAGCTCCTACGAGCAGTACTTC
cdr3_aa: CASSQGAPSSYEQYF

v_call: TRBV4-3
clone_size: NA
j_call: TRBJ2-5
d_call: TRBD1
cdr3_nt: TGCGCCAGCAGCCAAGGGACAGGGCAAGGGACCCAGTACTTC
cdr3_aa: CASSQGTGQGTQYF

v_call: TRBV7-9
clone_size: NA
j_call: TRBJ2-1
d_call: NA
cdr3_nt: TGTGCCAGCAGCTTAATCACTAACTTGGATGAGCAGTTCTTC
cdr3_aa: CASSLITNLDEQFF

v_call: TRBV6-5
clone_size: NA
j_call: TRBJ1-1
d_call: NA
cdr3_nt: TGTGCCAGCAGTTCGAGGACGGTTGAAGCTTTCTTT
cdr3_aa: CASSSRTVEAFF

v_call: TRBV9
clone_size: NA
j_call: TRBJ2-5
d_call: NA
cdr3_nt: TGTGCCAGCAGCCCAAAGACCGGGATTGGGACCCAGTACTTC
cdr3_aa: CASSPKTGIGTQYF

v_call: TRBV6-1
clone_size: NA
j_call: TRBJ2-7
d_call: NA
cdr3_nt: TGTGCCAGCAGTGAAAACGGGGTTGACGAGCAGTACTTC
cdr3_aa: CASSENGVDEQYF

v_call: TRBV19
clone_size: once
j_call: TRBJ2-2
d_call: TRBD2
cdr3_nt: TGTGCCAGTATCCGGACTAGCGGGGGGACCTCCTACACCGGGGAGCTGTTTTTT
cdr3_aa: CASIRTSGGTSYTGELFF

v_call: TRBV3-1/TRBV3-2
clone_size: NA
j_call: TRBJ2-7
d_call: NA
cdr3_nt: TGTGCCAGCAGCCACCCGGGACTCCCGGAGGAGCAGTACTTC
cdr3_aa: CASSHPGLPEEQYF

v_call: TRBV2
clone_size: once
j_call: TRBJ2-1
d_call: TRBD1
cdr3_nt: TGTGCCAGTGAGACAGGGGACCTCTACAATGAGCAGTTCTTC
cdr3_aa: CASETGDLYNEQFF

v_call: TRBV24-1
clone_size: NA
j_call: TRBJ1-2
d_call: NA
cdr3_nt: TGTGCCACCAGTACAGGTTTGAATGGCTACACCTTC
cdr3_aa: CATSTGLNGYTF

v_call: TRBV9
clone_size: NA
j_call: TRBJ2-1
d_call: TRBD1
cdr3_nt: TGTGCCAGCAGCGTAGCGGGACAGAATGAGCAGTTCTTC
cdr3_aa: CASSVAGQNEQFF

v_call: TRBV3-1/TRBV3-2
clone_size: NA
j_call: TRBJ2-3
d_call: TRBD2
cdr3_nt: TGTGCCAGCAGCCTGCGGACTAGCGGGGGGGCGACAGATACGCAGTATTTT
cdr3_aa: CASSLRTSGGATDTQYF